This TCR beta chain is drawn from a study of T cell repertoires in ileal Crohn's disease. Regarding the study as a whole: Postoperative endoscopy occurred within one year, median approximately 7.5 months.

Approximately 550 nanograms of biopsy DNA per sample underwent TCRB immunosequencing. Some clones are missing from TCRdb's copy, which holds only in-frame ones; the method was immunoSEQ multiplex PCR. The sample has 1,500 or so clones; over 70% are singletons. Time point here: neoterminal ileum biopsy at postoperative endoscopy, about 6 months after surgery. With respect to this clone: Its target is not known.

The CDR3 has 15 residues. Trimming removed 7 bases from V and 0 bases from J; junction bases left unmatched: 6. Germline lookup yields CDR1 ENHRY and CDR2 SYGVKD. V usage is TRBV10-3 and J usage is TRBJ2-3; 8 bases are a match to TRBD2. This receptor was taken from an adult with Crohn's disease. Sequenced: ileal tissue. The CDR3 region has the DNA TGTGCCATCACCGGGGGGGCCGCAAGCACAGATACGCAGTATTTT. Translation gives CAITGGAASTDTQYF.